This T cell receptor (beta chain) emerged from a study of cytomegalovirus exposure and HLA in healthy donors. Overall study: An analysis done earlier identified 95 million to 140 million unique TCR beta sequences from about 179 million T cells. From donors who were HLA-typed, an early data release held about 89 million unique TCRs.

Primers: 60 Vbeta forward and 13 Jbeta reverse. Assay: immunoSEQ multiplex PCR; the TCRdb copy retains only in-frame clones and omits some. Found here are fewer than 250,000 clones, more than 75% of them singletons; the top ten hold around 1.4%. Study-level findings and limits: Among the CMV-associated chains, a few were confirmed in vitro as specific for CMV antigens. Investigators reported 150 to 200 TCR beta chains as tied to cytomegalovirus.

With regard to this clone: Its cognate antigen is unknown.

Input material: PBMCs. This clonotype originated in a woman between 50 and 59 years old in good health and CMV-seronegative.

This chain's CDR3 is CASSPSGETQYF. DNA for the CDR3: TGTGCCAGCAGCCCCAGCGGAGAGACCCAGTACTTC. This chain joins TRBV6-5 and TRBJ2-5; weak D call: TRBD2 (5 bases). The CDR3 runs to 12 residues. Germline values: CDR1 MNHEY, CDR2 SVGAGI. The V gene lost 6 bases and the J gene lost 4 bases, with 9 bases spanning the gap.